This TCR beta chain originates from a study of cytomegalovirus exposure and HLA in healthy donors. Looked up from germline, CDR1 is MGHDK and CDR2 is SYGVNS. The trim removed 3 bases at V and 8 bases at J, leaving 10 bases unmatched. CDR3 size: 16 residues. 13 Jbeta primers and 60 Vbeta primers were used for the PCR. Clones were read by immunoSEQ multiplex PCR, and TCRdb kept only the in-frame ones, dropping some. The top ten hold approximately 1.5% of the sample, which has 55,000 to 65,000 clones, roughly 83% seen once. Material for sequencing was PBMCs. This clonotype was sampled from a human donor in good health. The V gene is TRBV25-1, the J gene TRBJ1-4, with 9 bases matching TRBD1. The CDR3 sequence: CASSDTRGQGVEKLFF. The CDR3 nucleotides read TGTGCCAGCAGTGATACCCGGGGACAGGGTGTGGAAAAACTGTTTTTT.